Following are 5 T cell receptor beta chains from one sample sequenced in a study of CD8 T cells in Susac syndrome. Random hexamers were used to reverse transcribe about 0.5 to 1 ug of RNA. TCRdb re-called the immunoSEQ multiplex PCR reads with MiXCR, one entry per CDR3 protein. This sample carries 100,000 to 150,000 distinct CDR3 sequences, approximately 93% of them seen once, and the ten largest clones take more than 0.25%. The sample was CD8+ T cells from PBMCs. These receptor sequences come from a human donor with multiple sclerosis.

The genes are TRBV27 and TRBJ2-7; D could derive from TRBD1 or TRBD2 (5 bases each). Germline V gene lookup returns CDR1 MNHEY and CDR2 SMNVEV (reference sequence). CDR3 length equals 13 residues. V was shortened by 5 bases and J by 5 bases, with 13 bases between the two germline ends. CDR3 sequence (DNA): TGTGCCAGCAGTCTGGGCAGGGACCACGAGCAGTACGTC. Translation: CASSLGRDHEQYV.

The chain joins TRBV12-3 or TRBV12-4 to TRBJ2-4, with D possibly being TRBD2 (5 bases). Deletions cut 6 bases from V and 2 bases from J, with 14 bases between. This CDR3 spans 15 amino acids. The CDR3 sequence is CASSDAPGTKNIQYF. For the CDR3, the DNA is TGTGCCAGCAGCGATGCTCCGGGAACCAAAAACATTCAGTACTTC.

The V gene is TRBV24-1, the J gene TRBJ1-2; 10 bases match TRBD1. Per the germline V gene, CDR1 is KGHDR and CDR2 is SFDVKD. V lost 4 bases to trimming and J lost 9 bases; unmatched junction nucleotides: 10. This CDR3 has 15 amino acids. The DNA of the CDR3 is TGTGCCACCAGTGACCTGACAGGGGGCAAGCTTAGCTACACCTTC. The encoded protein is CATSDLTGGKLSYTF.

The J gene is TRBJ1-6, the V gene TRBV7-9; D not certain. V lost 7 bases and J 0 bases, leaving 13 bases between the germline ends. The germline CDR1 and CDR2 sequences are SEHNR and FQNEAQ (reference sequence). The CDR3 runs 16 residues. In DNA form, the CDR3 reads TGTGCCAGCACCCCGAGCGGCGGCTCCTATAATTCACCCCTCCACTTT. This translates into CASTPSGGSYNSPLHF.

V and J are TRBV13 and TRBJ1-5; D unclear. Germline V lookup: CDR1 PRHDT, CDR2 FYEKMQ (reference sequence). V was trimmed by 5 bases and J by 4 bases, leaving 6 bases between them. The CDR3 contains 12 residues. The CDR3 DNA follows: TGTGCCAGCAGCGCGCAAAATCAGCCCCAGCATTTT. This encodes CASSAQNQPQHF.